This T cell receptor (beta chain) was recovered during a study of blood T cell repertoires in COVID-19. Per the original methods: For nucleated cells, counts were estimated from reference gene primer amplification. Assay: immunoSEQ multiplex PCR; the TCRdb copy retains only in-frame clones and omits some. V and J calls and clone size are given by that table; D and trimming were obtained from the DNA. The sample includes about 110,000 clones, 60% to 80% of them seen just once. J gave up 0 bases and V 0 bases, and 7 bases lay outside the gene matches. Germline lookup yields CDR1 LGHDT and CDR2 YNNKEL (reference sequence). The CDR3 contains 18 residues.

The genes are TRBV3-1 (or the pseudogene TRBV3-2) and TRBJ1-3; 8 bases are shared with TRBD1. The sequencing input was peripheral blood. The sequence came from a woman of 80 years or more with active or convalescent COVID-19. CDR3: CASSQEGGQDCSGNTIYF. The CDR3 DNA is TGTGCCAGCAGCCAAGAGGGGGGACAGGATTGCTCTGGAAACACCATATATTTT.